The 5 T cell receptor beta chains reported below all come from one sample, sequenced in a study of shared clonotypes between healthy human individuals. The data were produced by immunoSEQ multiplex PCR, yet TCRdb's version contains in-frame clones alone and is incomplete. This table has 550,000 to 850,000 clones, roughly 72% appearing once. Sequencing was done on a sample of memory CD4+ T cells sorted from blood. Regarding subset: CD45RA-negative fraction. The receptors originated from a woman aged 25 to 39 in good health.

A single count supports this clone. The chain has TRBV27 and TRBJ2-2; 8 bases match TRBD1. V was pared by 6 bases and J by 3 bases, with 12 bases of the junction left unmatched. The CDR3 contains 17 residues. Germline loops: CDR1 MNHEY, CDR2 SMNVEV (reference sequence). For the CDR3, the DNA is TGTGCCAGCAGAACAGACAGGGGTGAATTCGACACCGGGGAGCTGTTTTTT. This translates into CASRTDRGEFDTGELFF.

The CDR3 DNA reads TGTGCCAGCAGTTTATTCTCGGGGCGGTCCTACGAGCAGTACTTC. This gives the protein CASSLFSGRSYEQYF. V gene TRBV28 combines with J gene TRBJ2-7; D may match TRBD1 or TRBD2 (5 bases each). V was clipped by 1 base and J by 1 base, with 11 bases between them. The CDR3 runs 15 residues. The germline gives CDR1 MDHEN, CDR2 SYDVKM.

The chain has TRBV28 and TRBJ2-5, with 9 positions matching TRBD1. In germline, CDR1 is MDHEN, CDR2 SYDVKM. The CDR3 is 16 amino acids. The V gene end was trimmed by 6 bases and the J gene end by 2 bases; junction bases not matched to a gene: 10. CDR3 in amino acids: CASSRTGTGMQETQYF. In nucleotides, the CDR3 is TGTGCCAGCAGCCGGACCGGGACAGGGATGCAAGAGACCCAGTACTTC.

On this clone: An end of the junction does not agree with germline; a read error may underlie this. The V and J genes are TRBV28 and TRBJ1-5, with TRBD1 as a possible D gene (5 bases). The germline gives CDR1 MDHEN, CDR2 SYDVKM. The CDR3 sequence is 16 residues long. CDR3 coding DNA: TGTGCCGGCAGAACCGGGACTTACTCTAGCAATCAGCCCCAGCATTTT. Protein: CAGRTGTYSSNQPQHF.

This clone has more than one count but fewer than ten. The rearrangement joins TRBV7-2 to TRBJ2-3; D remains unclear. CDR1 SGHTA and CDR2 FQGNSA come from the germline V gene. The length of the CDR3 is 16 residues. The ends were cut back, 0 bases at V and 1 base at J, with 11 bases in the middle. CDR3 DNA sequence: TGTGCCAGCAGCTTAGCCCCGACTGGGCGCACAGATACGCAGTATTTT. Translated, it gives CASSLAPTGRTDTQYF.